Listed below are T cell receptor beta chains from one sample, sequenced in a study of T cell changes during pregnancy in multiple sclerosis. The method was immunoSEQ multiplex PCR; TCRdb's version includes in-frame clones alone and lacks a portion of them. The sample includes about 39,000 clones, roughly 94% of them seen just once. The starting material was peripheral blood, obtained in the third trimester of pregnancy. The receptor set was obtained from a female donor with multiple sclerosis, enrolled in a pregnancy study. Both conserved end residues are part of each CDR3. A D gene is named only where the DNA matches it firmly. Expanded clones are given a class, and other clones once, few, many or no size at all.

clone size: once; V gene: TRBV28; J gene: TRBJ1-2; D gene: NA; CDR3 DNA: TGTGCCAGCAGTCTATCTCAGGCCTCAAGCTACACCTTC; CDR3 protein: CASSLSQASSYTF
clone size: NA; V gene: TRBV27; J gene: TRBJ1-1; D gene: NA; CDR3 DNA: TGTGCCAGCAGTTTATTTTACCAGGTAATGAACACTGAAGCTTTCTTT; CDR3 protein: CASSLFYQVMNTEAFF
clone size: NA; V gene: TRBV7-8; J gene: TRBJ2-5; D gene: NA; CDR3 DNA: TGTGCCAGCAGCTTTTCCTCAGGGGCTGGGGAGACCCAGTACTTC; CDR3 protein: CASSFSSGAGETQYF
clone size: NA; V gene: TRBV6-6; J gene: TRBJ2-1; D gene: TRBD2; CDR3 DNA: TGTGCCAGCAGTAGCGGGGCTTACAATGAGCAGTTCTTC; CDR3 protein: CASSSGAYNEQFF
clone size: NA; V gene: TRBV28; J gene: TRBJ2-1; D gene: TRBD2; CDR3 DNA: TGTGCCAGCAGTTCCTTCATCCTAACTAGCGGCAATGAGCAGTTCTTC; CDR3 protein: CASSSFILTSGNEQFF
clone size: NA; V gene: TRBV7-4; J gene: TRBJ1-3; D gene: NA; CDR3 DNA: TGTGCCAGCAGCTTAAGGTGGGCTCCTTCTGGAAACACCATATATTTT; CDR3 protein: CASSLRWAPSGNTIYF
clone size: NA; V gene: TRBV6-6; J gene: TRBJ1-1; D gene: TRBD1; CDR3 DNA: TGTGCCAGCAACCACAGGGGAGGGAACACTGAAGCTTTCTTT; CDR3 protein: CASNHRGGNTEAFF
clone size: NA; V gene: TRBV30; J gene: TRBJ2-3; D gene: NA; CDR3 DNA: TGTGCCTGGAAGGGTAGCGGATGGGGAACAGATACGCAGTATTTT; CDR3 protein: CAWKGSGWGTDTQYF
clone size: NA; V gene: TRBV30; J gene: TRBJ2-7; D gene: NA; CDR3 DNA: TGTGCCTGGAGTGTTGGTAGCTACGAGCAGTACTTC; CDR3 protein: CAWSVGSYEQYF
clone size: NA; V gene: TRBV9; J gene: TRBJ2-1; D gene: NA; CDR3 DNA: TGTGCCAGCAGCGTAGTTGGGCTGGGCAGCTACAATGAGCAGTTCTTC; CDR3 protein: CASSVVGLGSYNEQFF
clone size: NA; V gene: TRBV4-1; J gene: TRBJ2-7; D gene: TRBD2; CDR3 DNA: TGCGCCAGCAGCCAACTACCCACTAGCGGGAGCCTGTACTTC; CDR3 protein: CASSQLPTSGSLYF
clone size: NA; V gene: TRBV28; J gene: TRBJ2-7; D gene: NA; CDR3 DNA: TGTGCCAGCAGTTTAAATGGGATAAGCGGAATTCATAGACTCTACGAGCAGTACTTC; CDR3 protein: CASSLNGISGIHRLYEQYF
clone size: NA; V gene: TRBV5-5; J gene: TRBJ2-7; D gene: NA; CDR3 DNA: TGTGCCAGCAGCCTAGACCCCTCGTACACCTACGAGCAGTACTTC; CDR3 protein: CASSLDPSYTYEQYF
clone size: NA; V gene: TRBV30; J gene: TRBJ2-3; D gene: NA; CDR3 DNA: TGTGCCTGGAGTGTACTGGGAGGTACGCAGTATTTT; CDR3 protein: CAWSVLGGTQYF
clone size: NA; V gene: TRBV5-1; J gene: TRBJ2-3; D gene: NA; CDR3 DNA: TGCGCCAGCAGCTTGGCACCTCCAACGGGCACAGATACGCAGTATTTT; CDR3 protein: CASSLAPPTGTDTQYF
clone size: NA; V gene: TRBV9; J gene: TRBJ2-7; D gene: TRBD1; CDR3 DNA: TGTGCCAGCAGCGTAACCGGGACAGGTGCCGGCGAGCAGTACTTC; CDR3 protein: CASSVTGTGAGEQYF
clone size: NA; V gene: TRBV28; J gene: TRBJ1-2; D gene: NA; CDR3 DNA: TGTGCCACCAGACTACCCTTGTATGGCTACACCTTC; CDR3 protein: CATRLPLYGYTF
clone size: once; V gene: TRBV7-2; J gene: TRBJ1-4; D gene: NA; CDR3 DNA: TGTGCCAGCAGCCAGGGGCTAGCTAATGAAAAACTGTTTTTT; CDR3 protein: CASSQGLANEKLFF
clone size: NA; V gene: TRBV15; J gene: TRBJ1-6; D gene: NA; CDR3 DNA: TGTGCCACCAGCAGAGATAATTCAGGCCCCCTCCACTTT; CDR3 protein: CATSRDNSGPLHF
clone size: once; V gene: TRBV19; J gene: TRBJ2-1; D gene: NA; CDR3 DNA: TGTGCCAGTACCCCCCCTTGGGCCTCCTACAATGAGCAGTTCTTC; CDR3 protein: CASTPPWASYNEQFF
clone size: NA; V gene: TRBV9; J gene: TRBJ2-1; D gene: NA; CDR3 DNA: TGTGCCAGCAGTACAGGACGAGACTACAATGAGCAGTTCTTC; CDR3 protein: CASSTGRDYNEQFF
clone size: NA; V gene: TRBV7-9; J gene: TRBJ2-5; D gene: NA; CDR3 DNA: TGTGCCAGCAGCCTCCACCGGTCATCCGACCAAGAGACCCAGTACTTC; CDR3 protein: CASSLHRSSDQETQYF
clone size: NA; V gene: TRBV5-1; J gene: TRBJ1-1; D gene: TRBD1; CDR3 DNA: TGCGCCAGCAGCACTGGGACAGCCATGAACACTGAAGCTTTCTTT; CDR3 protein: CASSTGTAMNTEAFF